This entry lists 30 T cell receptor beta chains sequenced from one sample in a study of shared clonotypes between healthy human individuals. Cells designated naive CD8 were CD45RO-negative and were positively selected for CCR7, with terminally differentiated effector memory CD45RA+ cells excluded. The assay was immunoSEQ multiplex PCR, and TCRdb's table has in-frame clones only and misses some. The sample contains under 850,000 clones, 80% to 95% of which appear only once. Sequenced sample: naive CD8+ T cells sorted from blood. These receptors were collected from a man under 40 in good health.

The rearrangement links TRBV28 to TRBJ1-5; D might be TRBD1 (5 bases). The length of the CDR3 is 15 residues. The germline V gene encodes CDR1 MDHEN and CDR2 SYDVKM. V shed 6 bases and J shed 2 bases, with 14 bases lying between them. The CDR3, as DNA: TGTGCCAGCAGCGCCAGGGTGGAGGGCAATCAGCCCCAGCATTTT. It specifies CASSARVEGNQPQHF.

This clone has a handful of counts. The identical CDR3 is also encoded by other nucleotide sequences in the sample. V gene TRBV7-9 combines with J gene TRBJ1-1, with D unresolved. The CDR3 length is 11 residues. The ends were cut back, 2 bases at V and 6 bases at J, with 4 bases in the middle. Germline V CDR1 and CDR2: SEHNR, FQNEAQ (reference sequence). The CDR3 DNA sequence: TGTGCCAGCAGCTTATCGCCTGAAGCTTTCTTT. Residues: CASSLSPEAFF.

The gene calls are TRBV18 and TRBJ2-5, with TRBD1 matching 7 bases. Germline V gene lookup returns CDR1 KGHSH and CDR2 LQKENI. The junction had 10 bases not matched to a gene; V was cut back by 2 bases and J by 1 base. The CDR3 contains 17 residues. The CDR3: CASSPSETAGGQETQYF. DNA for the CDR3: TGTGCCAGCTCACCATCGGAAACGGCAGGGGGCCAAGAGACCCAGTACTTC.

The V call is TRBV2, the J call TRBJ2-5; the match to TRBD1 covers 9 bases. J was trimmed by 2 bases and V by 6 bases; bases with no gene match: 7. Per germline, CDR1 SNHLY and CDR2 FYNNEI. CDR3 length: 15 amino acids. This chain's CDR3 is CASSLPGTGQETQYF. Written as DNA, the CDR3 is TGTGCCAGCAGCCTACCCGGGACAGGGCAAGAGACCCAGTACTTC.

V is TRBV11-2 and J is TRBJ2-7, with D perhaps matching TRBD1 (5 bases). The V gene lost 1 base and the J gene lost 0 bases, with 13 bases spanning the gap. CDR1 SGHAT and CDR2 FQNNGV come from the germline V gene. The CDR3 consists of 16 residues. In DNA, the CDR3 is TGTGCCAGCAGCTTAGTTCTTCAGGACAACTCCTACGAGCAGTACTTC. It is translated as CASSLVLQDNSYEQYF.

The chain couples TRBV27 to TRBJ1-2; a weak D match, TRBD1 (5 bases). CDR3 size: 16 residues. Trimming cost V 5 bases and J 5 bases, with 21 bases left between them. The V gene's germline CDR1 is MNHEY and CDR2 SMNVEV (reference sequence). CDR3 coding DNA: TGTGCCAGCAGTACCAGAGACAGCCCGATTCTTTATGGCTACACCTTC. It specifies CASSTRDSPILYGYTF.

The chain is built from TRBV10-1 and TRBJ2-7; the D gene is possibly TRBD2 (5 bases). The CDR3 extends over 15 amino acids. Germline-derived CDR1 and CDR2 are WNHNN and SYGVQD (reference sequence). V was clipped by 3 bases and J by 1 base, with 13 bases between them. The CDR3 DNA reads TGCGCCAGCAGTGATTCGGGAACCCCATCCTACGAGCAGTACTTC. Its protein product is CASSDSGTPSYEQYF.

This clone was seen a few times. The rearrangement joins TRBV4-3 to TRBJ2-3; the match to TRBD2 covers 7 bases. Germline CDR1 reads LGHNA; CDR2 reads YSLEER. There are 14 residues in the CDR3. V was clipped by 2 bases and J by 10 bases; unmatched bases: 9. CDR3 region: CASSQSPRSGAQYF. The CDR3 DNA reads TGCGCCAGCAGCCAAAGTCCGAGGAGCGGGGCGCAGTATTTT.

The V gene is TRBV28, the J gene TRBJ1-1; D perhaps matches TRBD1 (6 bases). The V end lost 7 bases, the J end lost 5 bases, and 20 bases lay between the germline ends. In germline, CDR1 is MDHEN, CDR2 SYDVKM. The CDR3 runs 15 residues. CDR3 in DNA: TGTGCCAGCATCCCCTATCAGGGGAAGTGGACTGAAGCTTTCTTT. Translated: CASIPYQGKWTEAFF.

The chain recombines TRBV25-1 with TRBJ2-3, with D hard to call. Trimming took 7 bases from V and 6 from J, leaving 17 bases between them. The CDR3 totals 14 residues. Germline V gene sequence: CDR1 MGHDK, CDR2 SYGVNS. The chain's CDR3 is CASIPRLGSDTQYF. As DNA, the CDR3 is TGTGCCAGCATCCCCAGACTGGGATCGGATACGCAGTATTTT.

V is TRBV6-4 and J is TRBJ2-3; D may correspond to TRBD1 or TRBD2 (5 bases each). Trimming pared 7 bases from V and 5 bases from J, leaving 19 bases between. This CDR3 spans 15 amino acids. Germline CDR1 MRHNA, CDR2 SNTAGT. The CDR3 region is CASNPPGRRGDTQYF. The CDR3 DNA reads as TGTGCCAGCAACCCCCCGGGACGTCGGGGAGATACGCAGTATTTT.

The rearrangement joins TRBV6-5 to TRBJ2-7; no definite D call. Germline V lookup: CDR1 MNHEY, CDR2 SVGAGI. Trimming took 1 base from V and 3 from J, leaving 7 bases between them. The CDR3 runs to 13 residues. The CDR3 coding sequence is TGTGCCAGCAGTTACTTTCGAAGCTACGAGCAGTACTTC. Residues: CASSYFRSYEQYF.

The chain is built from TRBV6-1 and TRBJ1-4, with TRBD1 identical over 9 bases. Germline-derived CDR1 and CDR2 are MNHNS and SASEGT. The V gene end was trimmed by 4 bases and the J gene end by 13 bases; junction bases not matched to a gene: 7. This CDR3 contains 13 residues. The CDR3 DNA reads as TGTGCCAGCAGTGGCCGGACAGGGGATGGACTGTTTTTT. This codes for CASSGRTGDGLFF.

V and J are TRBV27 and TRBJ2-7; either TRBD1 or TRBD2 may supply D (5 bases each). Germline CDR1 MNHEY, CDR2 SMNVEV (reference sequence). This CDR3 is built from 11 residues. CDR3 in amino acids: CGTGTSYEQYF. The CDR3, as DNA: TGTGGCACGGGGACCAGCTACGAGCAGTACTTC.

The chain has TRBV14 and TRBJ1-1, with 7 bases fitting TRBD1. The V segment lost 1 base and the J segment 6 bases; nucleotides outside the gene matches: 8. Germline V CDR1 and CDR2: SGHDN, FVKESK. The CDR3 runs to 15 residues. CDR3 DNA: TGTGCCAGCAGCCAAGTATTAGGGGGCGGGCCTGAAGCTTTCTTT. Its protein product is CASSQVLGGGPEAFF. The full variable domain, completed using reference TRBV14 and TRBJ1-1, is EAGVTQFPSHSVIEKGQTVTLRCDPISGHDNLYWYRRVMGKEIKFLLHFVKESKQDESGMPNNRFLAERTGGTYSTLKVQPAELEDSGVYFCASSQVLGGGPEAFFGQGTRLTVV.

V gene TRBV4-3 combines with J gene TRBJ2-1; TRBD1 aligns across 10 bases. V shed 3 bases and J 4 bases; nucleotides not matched to a gene: 3. CDR3 length: 15 residues. Germline V gives CDR1 LGHNA, CDR2 YSLEER. The CDR3 is CASSHGTGAYNEQFF. CDR3 coding DNA: TGCGCCAGCAGCCACGGGACAGGGGCTTACAATGAGCAGTTCTTC.

Only one count was recorded for this clone. The rearrangement uses TRBV6-5 and TRBJ2-1; D not resolved. CDR1 is MNHEY, CDR2 SVGAGI, per germline. This CDR3 has 15 amino acids. V lost 8 bases, J lost 0 bases, and 14 bases lay in between. CDR3 sequence reads: CASRPSMSSYNEQFF. The CDR3 DNA is TGTGCCAGCCGACCGAGCATGAGCTCCTACAATGAGCAGTTCTTC.

Turning to this clone: Other DNA sequences within the sample encode an identical CDR3. The CDR3 reads CATSRDFSYEQYF. In nucleotides, the CDR3 is TGTGCCACCAGCAGAGACTTCTCCTACGAGCAGTACTTC. This sequence joins TRBV15 and TRBJ2-7; no firm D call. Deletions cut 0 bases from V and 0 bases from J, with 3 bases between. The CDR3 extends over 13 amino acids. In germline, CDR1 is LNHNV, CDR2 YYDKDF (reference sequence).

J is TRBJ1-5 and V is TRBV19, with D uncertain. V was clipped by 3 bases and J by 6 bases, with 6 bases between them. Germline lookup yields CDR1 LNHDA and CDR2 SQIVND (reference sequence). This CDR3 contains 12 residues. As DNA, the CDR3 is TGTGCCAGTAGTATTCGGGGTCAGCCCCAGCATTTT. As protein: CASSIRGQPQHF.

J is TRBJ2-3 and V is TRBV14; 8 bases map to TRBD1. In germline, CDR1 is SGHDN, CDR2 FVKESK. The V gene end was trimmed by 5 bases and the J gene end by 0 bases; junction bases not matched to a gene: 7. There are 16 residues in the CDR3. The DNA of the CDR3 is TGTGCCAGCAGCTACCTACAGGGGGGAAGCACAGATACGCAGTATTTT. Translation gives CASSYLQGGSTDTQYF. Using reference TRBV14 and TRBJ2-3 for the parts outside the CDR3, the full variable domain is EAGVTQFPSHSVIEKGQTVTLRCDPISGHDNLYWYRRVMGKEIKFLLHFVKESKQDESGMPNNRFLAERTGGTYSTLKVQPAELEDSGVYFCASSYLQGGSTDTQYFGPGTRLTVL.

A remark on this clone: The identical CDR3 is also encoded by other nucleotide sequences in the sample. The V gene is TRBV9, the J gene TRBJ2-7, with D perhaps given as TRBD1 or TRBD2 (5 bases each). The CDR3 totals 14 residues. Germline V lookup: CDR1 SGDLS, CDR2 YYNGEE. Trimming removed 0 bases from V and 2 bases from J, with 9 bases in between. CDR3 protein: CASSVDGATYEQYF. Written as DNA, the CDR3 is TGTGCCAGCAGCGTAGACGGGGCCACCTACGAGCAGTACTTC.

The rearrangement links TRBV28 to TRBJ2-7; 11 bases align to TRBD1. CDR1 and CDR2 (germline): MDHEN, SYDVKM. Trimming removed 4 bases from V and 6 bases from J; junction bases left unmatched: 8. The CDR3 is 15 residues long. The DNA of the CDR3 is TGTGCCAGCAGTTCCTCCGGGACAGGGGGAAGCGAGCAGTACTTC. This translates into CASSSSGTGGSEQYF.

The rearrangement uses TRBV7-9 and TRBJ1-2, with D tentatively TRBD1 (5 bases). The CDR3 extends over 16 amino acids. Germline V CDR1 and CDR2: SEHNR, FQNEAQ (reference sequence). V dropped 0 bases and J dropped 5 bases, with 16 bases sitting between them. The CDR3 region has the DNA TGTGCCAGCAGCTTAGCCATTGAACAGGCCCTTTATGGCTACACCTTC. This gives the protein CASSLAIEQALYGYTF.

This rearrangement joins TRBV4-1 to TRBJ1-5; TRBD1 agrees at 10 bases. CDR1 is MGHRA and CDR2 is YSYEKL in the germline V gene. This CDR3 contains 16 residues. The junction had 12 bases not matched to a gene; V was cut back by 6 bases and J by 7 bases. This CDR3 is CASRTFQGQGIQPQHF. CDR3 in DNA: TGCGCCAGCAGAACTTTTCAGGGACAGGGGATACAGCCCCAGCATTTT.

The chain links TRBV29-1 to TRBJ2-1; 13 nucleotides align to TRBD2. The CDR3 is 14 residues long. Germline V gene data show CDR1 as SQVTM and CDR2 as ANQGSEA. Trimming removed 6 bases from V and 6 bases from J; junction bases left unmatched: 5. The CDR3: CSVWGLAGSNEQFF. CDR3 sequence (DNA): TGCAGCGTGTGGGGACTAGCGGGATCCAATGAGCAGTTCTTC.

With regard to this clone: The identical CDR3 is also encoded by other nucleotide sequences in the sample. The chain links TRBV14 to TRBJ2-7; the D is unclear. The length of the CDR3 is 12 residues. Between the trimmed V and J ends, which lost 4 bases and 4 bases, there was a span of 8 bases. Germline V gene lookup returns CDR1 SGHDN and CDR2 FVKESK. The CDR3, as DNA: TGTGCCAGCAGCCCTTCCGTGTACGAGCAGTACTTC. It is translated as CASSPSVYEQYF.

The genes are TRBV6-1 and TRBJ2-4; 8 bases agree with TRBD2. This CDR3 has 15 amino acids. Per germline, CDR1 MNHNS and CDR2 SASEGT. Trimming removed 1 base from V and 5 bases from J; junction bases left unmatched: 4. CDR3 protein: CASSEGTSLQNIQYF. CDR3 nucleotides: TGTGCCAGCAGTGAAGGGACTAGCTTGCAAAACATTCAGTACTTC.

The chain uses TRBV27 and TRBJ2-7, with TRBD2 matching 11 bases. CDR1 MNHEY and CDR2 SMNVEV come from the germline V gene (reference sequence). The CDR3 spans 15 residues. The V and J ends lost 4 bases and 2 bases, in that order; junction bases with no gene match: 4. Written as DNA, the CDR3 is TGTGCCAGCAGTTGGGCTAGCGGGAGGACCTACGAGCAGTACTTC. It yields the protein CASSWASGRTYEQYF.

Details on this clone: At the DNA level, this CDR3 is encoded by other sequences in the same sample as well. The chain couples TRBV7-9 to TRBJ2-1; a weak D match, TRBD2 (6 bases). With 1 base removed from V and 7 bases from J, the gap between germline ends came to 8 bases. The CDR3 runs to 13 residues. Per the germline V gene, CDR1 is SEHNR and CDR2 is FQNEAQ (reference sequence). CDR3 residues: CASSLGLVNEQFF. The CDR3, as DNA: TGTGCCAGCAGCTTAGGACTAGTTAATGAGCAGTTCTTC. The full variable domain, completed using reference TRBV7-9 and TRBJ2-1, is DTGVSQNPRHKITKRGQNVTFRCDPISEHNRLYWYRQTLGQGPEFLTYFQNEAQLEKSRLLSDRFSAERPKGSFSTLEIQRTEQGDSAMYLCASSLGLVNEQFFGPGTRLTVL.

J is TRBJ1-3 and V is TRBV4-1; D is ambiguous. Trimming took off 0 bases at V and 1 base at J, with 13 bases between the two ends. CDR3 length: 17 amino acids. The germline CDR1 and CDR2 sequences are MGHRA and YSYEKL. CDR3 sequence (DNA): TGCGCCAGCAGCCAAGATGAAACGTGGAGTTCTGGAAACACCATATATTTT. It is translated as CASSQDETWSSGNTIYF.